The clone carrying this T cell receptor beta chain has more than one count but fewer than ten. Its antigen is not known. The V gene lost 6 bases and the J gene lost 0 bases, with 15 bases spanning the gap. Germline V gene lookup returns CDR1 DFQATT and CDR2 SNEGSKA (reference sequence). The CDR3 covers 15 residues. This record comes from a study of CD8 T cells in ankylosing spondylitis. Study-level findings and limits: It was reported that disease-linked clones were significantly enriched in matched ankylosing spondylitis synovial fluid. Reports of some motif variants in reactive arthritis synovial fluid and blood predate this one.

Quantitative 5'-RACE with molecular barcodes generated TCR beta libraries. TCRdb fed the 5' RACE reads into MiXCR, producing one record per CDR3 protein. The table lists about 140,000 distinct CDR3 sequences, 7.5% to 9.5% of them singletons, with 7.3% in the top ten. This clonotype was obtained from a male donor with ankylosing spondylitis. Material for sequencing was synovial fluid, either unsorted or a sorted T cell fraction (not recorded which). This rearrangement joins TRBV20-1 to TRBJ1-3; D is perhaps TRBD1 (6 bases). CDR3 sequence: CSARGEASSGNTIYF. CDR3 DNA: TGCAGTGCAAGGGGGGAGGCGAGCTCTGGAAACACCATATATTTT.